This T cell receptor beta chain was captured in a study of shared clonotypes between healthy human individuals (TCRdb year 2020). In terms of the full investigation: Two women and a few men aged 18 to 49 years were included in the cohort. Per donor, three plates each were used for CD4 naive and CD4 memory, two for CD8 naive, and one for CD8 memory. Per donor, leukapheresis produced somewhere between about 0.8 and 9 billion PBMCs. To estimate repertoire size and how much clonotype sharing occurs between individuals, the study deeply sequenced the blood TCR repertoires of several healthy adults. Different laboratories and diverse techniques were used to prepare libraries and sequence TCR repertoires, to increase sequencing depth and limit assay-specific biases.

Study-level results and caveats: Larger estimated clonotype richness was generally found for naive subsets than for memory subsets. Only blood was sampled, and tissue TCR repertoires likely differ from those in blood. Incomplete sequencing was indicated by rarefaction of sorted-subset datasets, despite the large sequencing depth. Pairwise subsampling led to the expectation that sequencing depth would affect the degree of clonotype sharing among donors. Higher generation probabilities were observed for clonotypes shared by all four sorted-subset donors than for non-shared clonotypes. Sharing across a handful of donors was observed for around 5% of naive CD4, 3% to 3.5% of naive CD8, 2% to 2.5% of memory CD4, and roughly 0.4% of memory CD8 clonotypes. Because the study included a small number of donors, the genetic and exposure-history diversity represented was limited.

Using the deep immunoSEQ assay, multiplex PCR amplified TCR CDR3 regions from genomic DNA. Extracted genomic DNA from each cell subset was spread evenly across all wells of several immunoSEQ 96-well plates, with each plate serving as a replicate. For sorted subsets, 200 to 250 ng of genomic DNA, equivalent to some 30,000 T cell genomes, went into each replicate PCR. The purified libraries were quantified using a Qubit 3.0 fluorometer, sized with a Bioanalyzer 2100, and then quantified again using the KAPA Library Quantification kit. Each immunoSEQ 96-well plate was sequenced on its own single-read 150-cycle Illumina NextSeq 550 flow cell. The study's processing was this. Because the immunoSEQ output included only junctional sequences and no quality scores, the filtering could not be the same as the filtering used for full-length reads. To assign V/J genes and CDR3, sequences were annotated using PyIR, a Python wrapper for IgBLAST v1.9, with IMGT germline references. Reads with weak V/J assignments (E-value above 1e-6), missing CDR3, stop codons, out-of-frame junctions, or ambiguous translated residues were removed. V3J clonotypes were defined as sequences sharing an identical inferred V gene, J gene, and CDR3 amino acid sequence. Percentage overlap between repertoires was calculated by dividing the number of shared unique clonotypes by the size of the smaller repertoire. RTK rarefaction, the Chao1 estimator, and Recon v2.1 estimates of unobserved clonotypes were used to assess repertoire richness. OLGA was used to compute generation probabilities for all TCRbeta clonotypes that the gDNA method yielded from a handful of donors. TCRdb carries this immuneACCESS record with in-frame sequences only. Its versions omit some clonotypes, under half of them owing to an unresolved V gene in the studies checked, with the rest unexplained. The V and J calls and the clone size are those of that table, but D and trimming were determined from the DNA. The sample table lists about 640,000 clones, 72% of them with a count of one. About 1.7% of the sample is in the top ten clones.

Trimming takes 0 bases off V and 2 bases off J; junction bases not matched to a gene: 8. Per the germline V gene, MGHRA is the CDR1 and YSYEKL is the CDR2. Counted from cysteine to phenylalanine, this CDR3 has 18 amino acids. The CDR3 DNA has 54 bases and is translated from base 1. The donors were healthy, HIV-negative adults with no recently reported acute infections or vaccinations. All donors were Caucasian adults living in Nashville, Tennessee, USA. CD4+ T cells were enriched by magnetic negative selection, after which naive cells were positively selected on CD45RA and the negative fraction was taken as the memory subset. After blood collection by leukapheresis, PBMCs were isolated using Ficoll-Histopaque density gradient centrifugation and then cryopreserved in the vapor phase of liquid nitrogen. Purity and quantity of every magnetically sorted T cell population were checked by analytical flow cytometry. From each sorted fraction, genomic DNA was isolated and quantified by UV absorbance on a Nanodrop 2000c.

Note on this clone: Its antigen is not yet known. No much larger clone is present one base from it, and per-base qualities are unavailable.

The chain joins TRBV4-1 to TRBJ1-2; 11 of the junction bases match TRBD1. The receptor comes from a woman aged 25-40 years in good health. The sequenced sample was memory CD4+ T cells sorted from blood. This specimen's cell subset or site label, per the study, means: CD45RA-negative fraction. The bases read TGCGCCAGCAGCCAAGATAGGACAGGGGGCGCGTCGAACTATGGCTACACCTTC. Its translation reads: CASSQDRTGGASNYGYTF.